This T cell receptor beta chain was recorded in a study of identical twins. V shed 9 bases and J shed 7 bases, with 21 bases lying between them. Germline loops: CDR1 KGHDR, CDR2 SFDVKD. This CDR3 is 15 amino acids long. TCRdb re-derived calls from the 5' RACE reads in MiXCR, one entry per CDR3 protein. Of 540,000 or so distinct CDR3 sequences detected, 20% to 25% appear once; the ten largest clones hold around 0.47%. This same sample was also taken into another study, of yellow fever vaccine responses in identical twins.

Material: CD4+ T cells sorted from blood. V usage is TRBV24-1 and J usage is TRBJ2-1; TRBD2 might be the D (6 bases). This TCR came from a woman in her late teens or twenties in good health. CDR3 amino acids: CATAGDGSPGNEQFF. CDR3 in DNA: TGTGCCACCGCCGGCGACGGGAGCCCCGGGAATGAGCAGTTCTTC.